Following are 22 T cell receptor beta chains from one sample sequenced in a study of blood T cell repertoires in COVID-19 (dated by TCRdb to 2018 to 2020). The library was produced with the immunoSEQ multiplex PCR assay. TCRdb took over this immuneACCESS table, retaining in-frame rearrangements with V and J assigned. Such tables are incomplete; in checked studies, under half of the missing clones stem from an unresolved V gene, and the remainder is unexplained. Within this sample are about 170,000 clones, with approximately 85% of them counted one time only. The ten most abundant clones make up roughly 2.5% of the sample. What was sequenced was peripheral blood. These receptors all come from a woman older than 75 with COVID-19, enrolled during active disease.

The chain links TRBV6-5 to TRBJ1-2, with D perhaps TRBD1 (5 bases). Germline V lookup: CDR1 MNHEY, CDR2 SVGAGI. Trimming took off 5 bases at V and 5 bases at J, with 12 bases between the two ends. This CDR3 has 13 amino acids. The chain's CDR3 is CASSRQGIYGYTF. In DNA form, the CDR3 reads TGTGCCAGCAGTCGGCAGGGAATTTATGGCTACACCTTC.

The gene calls are TRBV15 and TRBJ2-7, with TRBD1 matching 8 bases. Germline V lookup: CDR1 LNHNV, CDR2 YYDKDF (reference sequence). Trimming took 1 base from V and 1 from J; bases not matched to a gene: 6. This CDR3 contains 16 residues. The CDR3: CATSRAQGAGSYEQYF. CDR3 in DNA: TGTGCCACCAGCAGAGCCCAGGGGGCAGGGTCCTACGAGCAGTACTTC. The complete variable domain, with remaining parts taken from reference TRBV15 and TRBJ2-7, reads DAMVIQNPRYQVTQFGKPVTLSCSQTLNHNVMYWYQQKSSQAPKLLFHYYDKDFNNEADTPDNFQSRRPNTSFCFLDIRSPGLGDTAMYLCATSRAQGAGSYEQYFGPGTRLTVT.

The J gene is TRBJ2-7, the V gene TRBV7-2; 7 bases are shared with TRBD1. V gave up 1 base and J gave up 3 bases; unmatched junction bases: 9. This CDR3 comprises 16 residues. CDR1 is SGHTA and CDR2 is FQGNSA in the germline V gene. CDR3 nucleotides: TGTGCCAGCAGCTTAGATGGTAACAGGGGCGGCTACGAGCAGTACTTC. It codes for CASSLDGNRGGYEQYF. The full variable domain, rest sourced from reference TRBV7-2 and TRBJ2-7, is GAGVSQSPSNKVTEKGKDVELRCDPISGHTALYWYRQSLGQGLEFLIYFQGNSAPDKSGLPSDRFSAERTGGSVSTLTIQRTQQEDSAVYLCASSLDGNRGGYEQYFGPGTRLTVT.

J is TRBJ2-5 and V is TRBV6-5, with D possibly being TRBD2 (6 bases). The CDR3 spans 14 residues. Trimming left V 7 bases short and J 9 bases short, with 21 bases between. CDR1 is MNHEY, CDR2 SVGAGI, per germline. The CDR3 loop is CASIFCGETVAQYF. Written as DNA, the CDR3 is TGTGCCAGCATATTTTGCGGGGAAACGGTGGCCCAGTACTTC.

The DNA for the CDR3 is TGTGCCAGCGTGGGGGGGAGTACGCCCTACAATGAGCAGTTCTTC. Translating it yields CASVGGSTPYNEQFF. J is TRBJ2-1 and V is TRBV6-6, with TRBD2 identical over 7 bases. The germline V gene encodes CDR1 MNHNY and CDR2 SVGAGI (reference sequence). V shed 8 bases, J shed 2 bases, and the junction held 9 bases outside the gene matches. The CDR3 is 15 residues long.

The J gene is TRBJ2-7, the V gene TRBV15; D uncertain. There are 14 residues in the CDR3. Germline V CDR1 and CDR2: LNHNV, YYDKDF (reference sequence). V was shortened by 3 bases and J by 2 bases, with 11 bases between the two germline ends. The CDR3 spells CATSSIHSTYEQYF. As DNA, the CDR3 is TGTGCCACCAGCAGTATTCATTCTACCTACGAGCAGTACTTC. Variable domain in full (rest from reference TRBV15 and TRBJ2-7): DAMVIQNPRYQVTQFGKPVTLSCSQTLNHNVMYWYQQKSSQAPKLLFHYYDKDFNNEADTPDNFQSRRPNTSFCFLDIRSPGLGDTAMYLCATSSIHSTYEQYFGPGTRLTVT.

The chain's CDR3 is CASSNRGRTYNYGYTF. The CDR3 DNA follows: TGTGCCAGCAGCAATAGGGGGCGCACCTATAACTATGGCTACACCTTC. The chain uses TRBV7-2 and TRBJ1-2, with 7 bases that match TRBD1. CDR1 is SGHTA, CDR2 FQGNSA, per germline. Trimming removed 5 bases from V and 1 base from J; junction bases left unmatched: 10. This CDR3 is 16 amino acids long.

The CDR3 region has the DNA TGCAGTGCTAGTGCGGGGGTTCAGCAGTACTTC. It codes for CSASAGVQQYF. The chain couples TRBV20-1 to TRBJ2-7; TRBD2 agrees at 7 bases. Per the germline V gene, CDR1 is DFQATT and CDR2 is SNEGSKA (reference sequence). CDR3 length equals 11 residues. The V segment lost 3 bases and the J segment 8 bases; nucleotides outside the gene matches: 4.

The V call is TRBV28, the J call TRBJ1-2; D may be TRBD1 (6 bases). This CDR3 contains 15 residues. Germline values: CDR1 MDHEN, CDR2 SYDVKM. Trimming took off 3 bases at V and 3 bases at J, with 14 bases between the two ends. The CDR3: CASSLGQGRYYGYTF. CDR3 sequence (DNA): TGTGCCAGCAGTTTGGGGCAGGGGCGATACTATGGCTACACCTTC.

The chain recombines TRBV19 with TRBJ1-1; 7 bases are shared with TRBD1. Trimming took 5 bases from V and 4 from J; bases not matched to a gene: 7. This CDR3 contains 14 residues. Germline V gene sequence: CDR1 LNHDA, CDR2 SQIVND (reference sequence). Here the CDR3 reads CASSLTGSTTEAFF. CDR3 DNA sequence: TGTGCCAGTAGTCTGACAGGGAGTACCACTGAAGCTTTCTTT.

The chain has TRBV6-6 and TRBJ1-5, with TRBD1 identical over 10 bases. With 5 bases clipped from V and 0 bases from J, the junction kept 13 bases outside the gene matches. This CDR3 region has 19 residues. CDR1 is MNHNY and CDR2 is SVGAGI in the germline V gene (reference sequence). The CDR3 here is CASSRYRDRGVYSNQPQHF. The CDR3 nucleotides read TGTGCCAGCAGTCGATACCGGGACAGGGGAGTCTATAGCAATCAGCCCCAGCATTTT.

The CDR3 here is CASSQGGVDTEAFF. The CDR3 region has the DNA TGTGCCAGCAGCCAAGGGGGGGTTGACACTGAAGCTTTCTTT. This chain joins TRBV3-1 (or the pseudogene TRBV3-2) and TRBJ1-1; D is possibly TRBD1 (5 bases). The CDR3 consists of 14 residues. Germline V gene lookup returns CDR1 LGHDT and CDR2 YNNKEL (reference sequence). Between the trimmed V and J ends, which lost 1 base and 3 bases, there was a span of 9 bases.

This sequence joins TRBV11-3 and TRBJ1-1, with 9 bases matching TRBD1. CDR3 length equals 13 residues. The V gene's germline CDR1 is SGHNT and CDR2 YENEEA. V was clipped by 6 bases and J by 6 bases; unmatched bases: 5. CDR3 sequence: CASSPQGAAEAFF. The CDR3 region has the DNA TGTGCCAGCAGTCCACAGGGGGCAGCTGAAGCTTTCTTT.

This chain links TRBV12-3 or TRBV12-4 with TRBJ2-7; D call uncertain. Trimming stripped 0 bases from V and 4 bases from J, with 7 bases between. CDR3 length equals 13 residues. In DNA, the CDR3 is TGTGCCAGCAGTTTAGCTCACAGTTACGAGCAGTACTTC. It codes for CASSLAHSYEQYF.

This chain connects TRBV2 to TRBJ2-2; 14 nucleotides align to TRBD2. V lost 7 bases to trimming and J lost 5 bases; unmatched junction nucleotides: 6. Germline V gene lookup returns CDR1 SNHLY and CDR2 FYNNEI. The CDR3 loop spans 16 amino acids. CDR3 protein: CASKGLAGEVTGELFF. The DNA for the CDR3 is TGTGCCAGCAAGGGACTAGCGGGAGAGGTTACCGGGGAGCTGTTTTTT. Full variable domain (missing parts from reference TRBV2 and TRBJ2-2): EPEVTQTPSHQVTQMGQEVILRCVPISNHLYFYWYRQILGQKVEFLVSFYNNEISEKSEIFDDQFSVERPDGSNFTLKIRSTKLEDSAMYFCASKGLAGEVTGELFFGEGSRLTVL.

This sequence joins TRBV6-5 and TRBJ1-1; 7 bases are a match to TRBD1. The CDR3 has 14 amino acids. J was trimmed by 7 bases and V by 2 bases; bases with no gene match: 7. Germline CDR1 reads MNHEY; CDR2 reads SVGAGI. CDR3: CASSYRAGGFEAFF. In DNA, the CDR3 is TGTGCCAGCAGTTACAGGGCAGGGGGATTTGAAGCTTTCTTT.

The chain carries TRBV5-4 and TRBJ2-5; 12 bases map to TRBD2. The CDR3 sequence is 15 residues long. The trim removed 4 bases at V and 4 bases at J, leaving 5 bases unmatched. In germline, CDR1 is SGHNT, CDR2 YYREEE (reference sequence). The CDR3 sequence is CASSRTSGALETQYF. The DNA of the CDR3 is TGTGCCAGCAGCCGGACTAGCGGGGCCCTAGAGACCCAGTACTTC.

The chain joins TRBV18 to TRBJ1-1, with TRBD1 identical over 7 bases. Unmatched junction bases numbered 7, after V lost 3 bases and J lost 6 bases. This CDR3 is built from 14 residues. Germline V lookup: CDR1 KGHSH, CDR2 LQKENI. CDR3 sequence reads: CASSPLRTGAEAFF. DNA for the CDR3: TGTGCCAGCTCACCGTTACGGACAGGAGCTGAAGCTTTCTTT.

The chain is built from TRBV2 and TRBJ2-7, with D possibly matching TRBD2 (5 bases). The germline V gene encodes CDR1 SNHLY and CDR2 FYNNEI. The CDR3 totals 13 residues. The V end was cut by 2 bases, the J end by 2 bases, with 7 bases between. The CDR3 DNA is TGTGCCAGCAGTGAAAAGGGAGCCTACGAGCAGTACTTC. It specifies CASSEKGAYEQYF.

DNA for the CDR3: TGTGCCAGCAGTTACGGGCAGGGACAGTACGAGCAGTACTTC. It specifies CASSYGQGQYEQYF. This rearrangement joins TRBV6-2 or TRBV6-3 to TRBJ2-7; 7 bases match TRBD1. The CDR3 has 14 amino acids. With 2 bases clipped from V and 4 bases from J, the junction kept 5 bases outside the gene matches. The germline CDR1 and CDR2 sequences are MNHEY and SVGEGT.

The rearrangement joins TRBV6-6 to TRBJ1-4; 7 nucleotides align to TRBD1. V shed 7 bases, J shed 8 bases, and the junction held 7 bases outside the gene matches. CDR3 length: 13 residues. Germline-derived CDR1 and CDR2 are MNHNY and SVGAGI (reference sequence). The CDR3 nucleotides read TGTGCCAGCACCCCCCAGGGGGAGGAAAAACTGTTTTTT. It translates to CASTPQGEEKLFF.

The CDR3 nucleotides are TGTGCCAGTAGTATGGGCAGGTGGCGAACTGAAGCTTTCTTT. This codes for CASSMGRWRTEAFF. This chain links TRBV19 with TRBJ1-1; no clear D. This CDR3 is 14 amino acids long. Trimming cost V 3 bases and J 5 bases, with 13 bases left between them. The germline V gene has CDR1 LNHDA and CDR2 SQIVND (reference sequence).